This TCR beta chain appears in the sequencing data of a study of cytomegalovirus exposure and HLA in healthy donors. There are 14 residues in the CDR3. Germline loops: CDR1 SQVTM, CDR2 ANQGSEA. V gave up 5 bases and J gave up 2 bases; unmatched junction bases: 6. TCRdb keeps only in-frame clones here, not all; method: immunoSEQ multiplex PCR. Of 200,000 or so clones in the sample, more than 80% were seen once. The sequencing input was PBMCs. The genes are TRBV29-1 and TRBJ1-3; 7 bases match TRBD1. The receptor was derived from a man younger than 35 in good health and CMV-seropositive. This CDR3 reads CSVPVTGTGNTIYF. The CDR3 nucleotides read TGCAGCGTTCCAGTGACAGGGACTGGAAACACCATATATTTT.